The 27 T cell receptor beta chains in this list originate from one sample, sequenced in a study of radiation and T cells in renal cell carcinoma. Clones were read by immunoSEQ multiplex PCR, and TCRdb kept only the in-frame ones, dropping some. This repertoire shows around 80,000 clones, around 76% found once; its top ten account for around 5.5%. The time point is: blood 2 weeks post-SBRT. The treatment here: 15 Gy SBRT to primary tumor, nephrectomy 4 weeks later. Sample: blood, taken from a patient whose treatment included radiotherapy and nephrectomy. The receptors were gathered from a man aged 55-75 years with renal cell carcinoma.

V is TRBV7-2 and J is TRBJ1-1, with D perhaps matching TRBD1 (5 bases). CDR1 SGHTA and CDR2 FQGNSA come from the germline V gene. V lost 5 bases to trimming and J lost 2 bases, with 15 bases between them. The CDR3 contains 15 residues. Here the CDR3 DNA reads TGTGCCAGCAGCAGCCAGACAGCTACTAACACTGAAGCTTTCTTT. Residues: CASSSQTATNTEAFF.

The CDR3 DNA reads as TGTGCCAGCAGCGTAAACGAGAATGAAAAACTGTTTTTT. It is translated as CASSVNENEKLFF. The V call is TRBV9, the J call TRBJ1-4; D is uncertain. CDR1 and CDR2 (germline): SGDLS, YYNGEE. V gave up 1 base and J gave up 5 bases, with 6 bases separating them. The CDR3 sequence is 13 residues long.

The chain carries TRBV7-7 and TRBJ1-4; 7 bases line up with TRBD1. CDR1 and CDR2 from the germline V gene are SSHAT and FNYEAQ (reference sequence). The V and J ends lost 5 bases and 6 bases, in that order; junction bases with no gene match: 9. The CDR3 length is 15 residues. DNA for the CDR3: TGTGCCAGCAGCGGGCGACAGGGTGGGGATGAAAAACTGTTTTTT. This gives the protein CASSGRQGGDEKLFF. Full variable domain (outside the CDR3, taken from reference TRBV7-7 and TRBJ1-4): GAGVSQSPRYKVTKRGQDVTLRCDPISSHATLYWYQQALGQGPEFLTYFNYEAQPDKSGLPSDRFSAERPEGSISTLTIQRTEQRDSAMYRCASSGRQGGDEKLFFGSGTQLSVL.

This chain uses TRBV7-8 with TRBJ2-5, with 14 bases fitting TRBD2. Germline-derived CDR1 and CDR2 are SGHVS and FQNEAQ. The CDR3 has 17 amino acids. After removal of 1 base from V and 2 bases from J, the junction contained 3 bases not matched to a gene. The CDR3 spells CASSLEGTSGGQETQYF. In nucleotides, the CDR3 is TGTGCCAGCAGCTTAGAGGGGACTAGCGGGGGACAAGAGACCCAGTACTTC.

The CDR3 reads CASSLRTGTTHYEQYF. DNA for the CDR3: TGTGCCAGCAGCTTGAGGACCGGGACTACCCACTACGAGCAGTACTTC. The V gene is TRBV5-4, the J gene TRBJ2-7; the match to TRBD2 covers 7 bases. V shed 1 base, J shed 3 bases, and the junction held 10 bases outside the gene matches. From germline, CDR1 is SGHNT and CDR2 YYREEE (reference sequence). This CDR3 is built from 16 residues.

The CDR3 is CASSYSDTPYNEQFF. The CDR3 nucleotides are TGTGCCAGCAGTTACTCGGACACTCCCTACAATGAGCAGTTCTTC. The rearrangement links TRBV6-5 to TRBJ2-1, with D maybe TRBD1 (5 bases). This CDR3 has 15 amino acids. Trimming stripped 0 bases from V and 2 bases from J, with 8 bases between. CDR1 and CDR2 (germline): MNHEY, SVGAGI.

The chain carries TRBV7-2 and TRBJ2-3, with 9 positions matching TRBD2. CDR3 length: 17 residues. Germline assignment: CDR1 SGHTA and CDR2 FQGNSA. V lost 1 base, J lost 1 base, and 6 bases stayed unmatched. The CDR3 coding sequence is TGTGCCAGCAGCTTAGTCATTAGCGGGAGTGGCACAGATACGCAGTATTTT. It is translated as CASSLVISGSGTDTQYF.

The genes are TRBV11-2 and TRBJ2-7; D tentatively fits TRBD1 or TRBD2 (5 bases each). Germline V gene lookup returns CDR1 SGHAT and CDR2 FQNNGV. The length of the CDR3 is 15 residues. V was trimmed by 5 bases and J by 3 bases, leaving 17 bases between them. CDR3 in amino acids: CASSALGVRGYEQYF. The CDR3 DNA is TGTGCCAGCAGCGCCCTTGGGGTGAGGGGCTACGAGCAGTACTTC.

This CDR3 reads CASSQNRASTLYNEQFF. CDR3 in DNA: TGCGCCAGCAGTCAAAACAGGGCCTCTACCCTCTACAATGAGCAGTTCTTC. The rearrangement uses TRBV23-1 and TRBJ2-1; D might be TRBD1 (6 bases). TRBV23-1 is identified as an open reading frame with a role that is uncertain. The CDR3 is 17 residues long. The ends were cut back, 2 bases at V and 3 bases at J, with 17 bases in the middle.

This CDR3 is CASRVSAGGNQPQHF. CDR3 DNA sequence: TGTGCCAGCAGGGTCAGCGCGGGGGGGAATCAGCCCCAGCATTTT. The rearrangement uses TRBV28 and TRBJ1-5, with D possibly being TRBD1 (5 bases). V was shortened by 6 bases and J by 4 bases, with 16 bases between the two germline ends. The CDR3 has 15 amino acids. The germline gives CDR1 MDHEN, CDR2 SYDVKM.

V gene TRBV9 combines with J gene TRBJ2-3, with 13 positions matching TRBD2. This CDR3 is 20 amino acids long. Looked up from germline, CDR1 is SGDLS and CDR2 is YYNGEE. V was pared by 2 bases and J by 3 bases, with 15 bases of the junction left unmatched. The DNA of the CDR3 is TGTGCCAGCAGCGTGGGGACTAGCGGGAAGGGCCTTATTTCGACAGATACGCAGTATTTT. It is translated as CASSVGTSGKGLISTDTQYF.

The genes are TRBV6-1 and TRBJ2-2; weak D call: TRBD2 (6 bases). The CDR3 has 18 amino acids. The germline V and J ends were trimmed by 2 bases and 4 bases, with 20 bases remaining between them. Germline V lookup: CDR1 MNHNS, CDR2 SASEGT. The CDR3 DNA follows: TGTGCCAGCAGTGAACGGATGAGGAGGGAGTACGGCACCGGGGAGCTGTTTTTT. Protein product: CASSERMRREYGTGELFF.

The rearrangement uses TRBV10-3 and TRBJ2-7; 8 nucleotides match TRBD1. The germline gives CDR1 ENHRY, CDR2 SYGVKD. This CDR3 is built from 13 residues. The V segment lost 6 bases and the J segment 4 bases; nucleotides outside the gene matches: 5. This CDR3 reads CAISPDREYEQYF. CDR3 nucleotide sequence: TGTGCCATCAGCCCGGACAGGGAGTACGAGCAGTACTTC.

CDR3 amino acids: CASSLGRWEQYF. The CDR3, as DNA: TGTGCCAGCAGCTTAGGCCGGTGGGAGCAGTACTTC. The chain has TRBV13 and TRBJ2-7; D call uncertain. The CDR3 covers 12 residues. Germline V gives CDR1 PRHDT, CDR2 FYEKMQ (reference sequence). Trimming shortened V by 0 bases and J by 7 bases, and 7 bases separated the two germline ends.

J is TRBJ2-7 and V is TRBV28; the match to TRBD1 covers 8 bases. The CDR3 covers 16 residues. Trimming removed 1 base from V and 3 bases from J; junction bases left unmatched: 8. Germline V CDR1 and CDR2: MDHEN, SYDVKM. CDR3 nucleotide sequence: TGTGCCAGCAGTTTATCGGACAGGGAGGTTGGCTACGAGCAGTACTTC. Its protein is CASSLSDREVGYEQYF.

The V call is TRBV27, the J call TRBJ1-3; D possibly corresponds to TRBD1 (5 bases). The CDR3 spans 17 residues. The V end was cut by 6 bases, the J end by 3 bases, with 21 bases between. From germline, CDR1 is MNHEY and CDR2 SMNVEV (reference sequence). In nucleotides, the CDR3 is TGTGCCAGCAGCCCTGACCCAGGGAGGGTTATTGGAAACACCATATATTTT. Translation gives CASSPDPGRVIGNTIYF.

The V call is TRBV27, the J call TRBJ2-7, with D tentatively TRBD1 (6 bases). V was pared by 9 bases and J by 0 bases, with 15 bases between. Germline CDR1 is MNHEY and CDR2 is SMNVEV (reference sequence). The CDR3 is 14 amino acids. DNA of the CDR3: TGTGCCAGGAGTCCAGGGGACCCCTCCTACGAGCAGTACTTC. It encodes CARSPGDPSYEQYF.

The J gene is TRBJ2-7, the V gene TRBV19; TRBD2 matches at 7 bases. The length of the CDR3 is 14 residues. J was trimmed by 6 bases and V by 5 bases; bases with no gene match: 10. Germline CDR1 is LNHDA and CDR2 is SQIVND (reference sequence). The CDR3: CASSSPGLLSEQYF. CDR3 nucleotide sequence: TGTGCCAGTAGTTCCCCGGGACTACTATCCGAGCAGTACTTC.

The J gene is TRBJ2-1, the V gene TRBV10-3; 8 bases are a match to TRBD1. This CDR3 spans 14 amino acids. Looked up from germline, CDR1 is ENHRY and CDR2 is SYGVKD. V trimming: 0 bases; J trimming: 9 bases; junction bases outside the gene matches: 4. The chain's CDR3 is CAISESTGVPEQFF. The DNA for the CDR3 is TGTGCCATCAGTGAGTCGACAGGGGTTCCTGAGCAGTTCTTC.

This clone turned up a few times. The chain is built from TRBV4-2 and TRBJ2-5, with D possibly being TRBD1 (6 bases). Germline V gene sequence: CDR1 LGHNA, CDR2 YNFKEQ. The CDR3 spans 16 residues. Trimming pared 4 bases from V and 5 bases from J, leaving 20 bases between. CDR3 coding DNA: TGTGCCAGCAGCCCCGGGACAAGAGGTGGAGCGGAGACCCAGTACTTC. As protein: CASSPGTRGGAETQYF.

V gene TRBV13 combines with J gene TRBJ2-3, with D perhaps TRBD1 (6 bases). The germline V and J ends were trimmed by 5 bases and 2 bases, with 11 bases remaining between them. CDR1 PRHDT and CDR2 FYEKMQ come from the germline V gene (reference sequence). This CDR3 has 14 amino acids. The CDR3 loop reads CASSTRGSTDTQYF. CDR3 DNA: TGTGCCAGCAGCACCAGGGGATCCACAGATACGCAGTATTTT.

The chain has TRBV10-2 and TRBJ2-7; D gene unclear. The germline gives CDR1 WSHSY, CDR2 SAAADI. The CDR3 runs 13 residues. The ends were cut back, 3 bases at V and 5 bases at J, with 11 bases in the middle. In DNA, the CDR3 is TGCGCCAGCAGTGAACCGAGTTACCACGAGCAGTACTTC. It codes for CASSEPSYHEQYF.

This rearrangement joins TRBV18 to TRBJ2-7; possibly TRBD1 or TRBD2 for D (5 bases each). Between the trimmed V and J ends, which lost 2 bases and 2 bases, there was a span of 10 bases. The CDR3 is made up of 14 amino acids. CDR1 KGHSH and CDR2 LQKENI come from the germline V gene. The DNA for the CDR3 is TGTGCCAGCTCACCAGGGGCGGGTACCTACGAGCAGTACTTC. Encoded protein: CASSPGAGTYEQYF.

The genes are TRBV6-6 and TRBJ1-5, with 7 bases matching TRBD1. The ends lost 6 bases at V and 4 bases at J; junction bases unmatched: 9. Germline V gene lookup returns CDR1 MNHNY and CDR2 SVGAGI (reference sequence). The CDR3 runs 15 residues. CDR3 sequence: CASRSQGGRNQPQHF. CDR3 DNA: TGTGCCAGCAGATCTCAGGGGGGCCGTAATCAGCCCCAGCATTTT.

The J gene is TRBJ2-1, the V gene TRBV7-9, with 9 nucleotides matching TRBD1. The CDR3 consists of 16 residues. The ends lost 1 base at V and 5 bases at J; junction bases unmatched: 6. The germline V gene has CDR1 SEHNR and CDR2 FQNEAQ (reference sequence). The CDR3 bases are TGTGCCAGCAGCTTAGTAGGGACAGGGATCAACAATGAGCAGTTCTTC. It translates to CASSLVGTGINNEQFF.

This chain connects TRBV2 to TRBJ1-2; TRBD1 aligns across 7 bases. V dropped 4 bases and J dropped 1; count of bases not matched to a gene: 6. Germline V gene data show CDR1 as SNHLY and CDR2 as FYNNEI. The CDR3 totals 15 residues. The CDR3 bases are TGTGCCAGCAGTGGGGACAGCCGACTTAACTATGGCTACACCTTC. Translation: CASSGDSRLNYGYTF.

Here the CDR3 reads CASSPGQGVETQYF. The CDR3 bases are TGTGCCAGCTCACCAGGGCAGGGAGTTGAGACCCAGTACTTC. V usage is TRBV18 and J usage is TRBJ2-5; D possibly uses TRBD1 or TRBD2 (5 bases each). Germline assignment: CDR1 KGHSH and CDR2 LQKENI. The CDR3 contains 14 residues. The V end lost 2 bases, the J end lost 5 bases, and 12 bases lay between the germline ends.